This record concerns one T cell receptor beta chain sequence. Its binding antigen is unknown. No quality values exist for individual bases; no much larger clone is one base distant. The germline V end is reduced by 8 bases and the J end by 6 bases; junction bases left unmatched: 5. Via the germline V gene (reference sequence), CDR1 is SEHNR and CDR2 FQNEAQ. The CDR3 contains 13 residues, cysteine and phenylalanine counted. CDR3 DNA is the only sequence kept; it has 39 bases, read in frame from the first base. Healthy HIV-negative adults with no recently reported acute infections or vaccinations were included as donors. All donors were Caucasian adults living in Nashville, Tennessee, USA. CD4+ T cells were enriched by magnetic negative selection; naive cells were then positively selected on CD45RA, and the negative fraction formed the memory subset. After blood collection by leukapheresis, PBMCs were isolated using Ficoll-Histopaque density gradient centrifugation and then cryopreserved in the vapor phase of liquid nitrogen. Purity and quantity of every magnetically sorted T cell population were checked by analytical flow cytometry. From each sorted fraction, genomic DNA was isolated and quantified by UV absorbance on a Nanodrop 2000c.

Using the deep immunoSEQ assay, multiplex PCR amplified TCR CDR3 regions from genomic DNA. Extracted genomic DNA from each cell subset was distributed evenly across all wells of several immunoSEQ 96-well plates, and each plate was treated as a replicate. For sorted subsets, about 200 ng genomic DNA, equal to tens of thousands of T cell genomes, was loaded into each replicate PCR. Purified libraries were quantified with a Qubit 3.0 fluorometer, sized on a Bioanalyzer 2100, and re-quantified with the KAPA Library Quantification kit. Every immunoSEQ 96-well plate was sequenced on a dedicated single-read 150-cycle Illumina NextSeq 550 flow cell. The paper's processing steps were these. Because the immunoSEQ output held only junctional sequences and lacked quality scores, the filtering could not match the filtering applied to full-length reads. Sequences were annotated with PyIR, a Python wrapper for IgBLAST v1.9, and V/J genes and CDR3 were assigned using IMGT germline references. Any read was removed if the V/J assignment was weak (E-value above 1e-6), the CDR3 was missing, or the read contained stop codons, out-of-frame junctions, or ambiguous translated residues. V3J clonotypes were defined by identical inferred V gene, J gene, and CDR3 amino acid sequence. The percentage overlap between two repertoires was calculated by dividing the number of shared unique clonotypes by the size of the smaller repertoire. Richness of each repertoire was evaluated using RTK rarefaction, the Chao1 estimator, and Recon v2.1 estimates of unobserved clonotypes. For all TCRbeta clonotypes obtained by the gDNA method from a few donors, generation probabilities were computed with OLGA. As stored in TCRdb, this immuneACCESS dataset retains in-frame rearrangements with V and J assigned. A fraction of the clones does not appear; measured against another copy, unresolved V genes explain less than half of the discrepancy, and the remainder lacks a known reason. Clonal size and the V and J genes are those of that table, whereas D and trimming came from the DNA. This sample lists some 2,000,000 clones; around 95% were detected once. The ten biggest clones cover over 0.1% of the sample.

The entry originates in a study of shared clonotypes between healthy human individuals (dated by TCRdb to the early 2020s). Study-wide context: Two women and a few men aged 18 to 49 years were included in the cohort. For each donor, CD4 naive and CD4 memory were each run on three plates, CD8 naive on two plates, and CD8 memory on one plate. The study deeply sequenced blood TCR repertoires of five healthy adults to estimate repertoire size and the extent of clonotype sharing between individuals. To increase sequencing depth and limit assay-specific biases, TCR repertoire library preparation and sequencing were carried out by different laboratories using diverse techniques. Each donor's leukapheresis produced roughly between about 0.9 and 9.5 billion PBMCs.

Beyond this particular receptor, the publication reports: The small number of donors limited the genetic and exposure-history diversity represented. Estimated clonotype richness was generally larger for naive than for memory subsets. Higher generation probabilities were observed for clonotypes shared by all four sorted-subset donors than for non-shared clonotypes. Rarefaction of sorted-subset datasets indicated incomplete sequencing despite the large sequencing depth. Sharing across several donors was observed for around 5% of naive CD4, over 3% of naive CD8, roughly 2.3% of memory CD4, and roughly 0.4% of memory CD8 clonotypes. Sampling was restricted to blood, and TCR repertoires in tissues likely differ from the TCR repertoires found in blood. Based on pairwise subsampling, the degree of clonotype sharing among donors was expected to be affected by sequencing depth.

Sequenced: naive CD4+ T cells sorted from blood. Interpreted using the paper, the cell subset or site label stands for: CD45RA+ positively selected. The receptor was isolated from a young man in good health. The chain is encoded by TRBV7-9 joined to TRBJ1-2; 11 middle bases align to TRBD1. The encoded CDR3 is CASRQDRGHGYTF. The nucleotide sequence reads TGTGCCAGCCGCCAGGACAGGGGGCATGGCTACACCTTC.